This T cell receptor (beta chain) was observed in a study of read filtering for tumor transcriptome and immune sequencing. The CDR3 consists of 15 residues. V shed 10 bases, J shed 3 bases, and the junction held 10 bases outside the gene matches. The germline V gene has CDR1 ENHRY and CDR2 SYGVKD. This library used 300 to 500 ng RNA and molecular barcoded adaptors spanning alpha/delta and beta/gamma chains. TCRdb recomputed calls from the reads with MiXCR, one row per CDR3 protein. This sample has 90,000 or so distinct CDR3 sequences, with approximately 21% found just once. This clonotype was seen at least ten times.

The sequencing input was a population of CD138-negative cells sorted from bone marrow. The clonotype originates from a donor over 35 with multiple myeloma. The chain uses TRBV10-3 and TRBJ2-7; 12 bases fit TRBD2. CDR3 DNA: TGTGCCACCACAACTAGCGGGGGGCCCTTCTACGAGCAGTACTTC. It translates to CATTTSGGPFYEQYF.